These 17 T cell receptor beta chains were all obtained from the same sample, sequenced in a study of long-term antiretroviral therapy in people with HIV (dated by TCRdb to between 2021 and 2022). The immunoSEQ hsTCRB v3.0 assay was used at survey level resolution to sequence the TRB variable region. TCRdb carries this immuneACCESS record with in-frame sequences only. Its versions omit some clonotypes, under half of them owing to an unresolved V gene in the studies checked, with the rest unexplained. This sample lists about 39,000 clones; about 85% were detected once. The ten largest clones add up to roughly 5.7% of the sample. The specimen was unsorted PBMCs, collected 3.1 years after starting antiretroviral therapy. The origin of the receptors is a woman aged 50 to 60 with HIV.

The V and J genes are TRBV27 and TRBJ2-7; D call uncertain. There are 15 residues in the CDR3. Germline V CDR1 and CDR2: MNHEY, SMNVEV (reference sequence). Trimming cost V 0 bases and J 2 bases, with 11 bases left between them. The CDR3 protein is CASSLSVGRTYEQYF. The CDR3 bases are TGTGCCAGCAGTTTATCCGTCGGGCGGACCTACGAGCAGTACTTC.

This CDR3 reads CASRLAGGYNEQFF. The CDR3 region has the DNA TGTGCCAGCAGACTAGCGGGGGGGTACAATGAGCAGTTCTTC. The chain recombines TRBV5-4 with TRBJ2-1; 13 bases fit TRBD2. Germline-derived CDR1 and CDR2 are SGHNT and YYREEE (reference sequence). Trimming cost V 5 bases and J 4 bases; bases outside gene matches: 0. The CDR3 loop spans 14 amino acids.

V gene TRBV5-1 combines with J gene TRBJ2-1; possible D gene TRBD1, 6 bases. V lost 4 bases and J 8 bases, leaving 16 bases between the germline ends. Germline V gives CDR1 SGHRS, CDR2 YFSETQ. CDR3 length: 14 residues. This chain's CDR3 is CASSGGQKGDEQFF. The CDR3 DNA follows: TGCGCCAGCAGCGGAGGACAGAAGGGGGATGAGCAGTTCTTC.

This chain joins TRBV7-9 and TRBJ1-4; possible D gene TRBD1, 5 bases. Germline CDR1 SEHNR, CDR2 FQNEAQ (reference sequence). This CDR3 has 16 residues. Trimming took 3 bases from V and 3 from J, leaving 14 bases between them. CDR3 coding DNA: TGTGCCAGCAGCTTTTTCAGGGCAACATCTAATGAAAAACTGTTTTTT. Protein product: CASSFFRATSNEKLFF.

This rearrangement joins TRBV20-1 to TRBJ2-5; D call uncertain. Trimming removed 4 bases from V and 3 bases from J, with 6 bases in between. The CDR3 consists of 11 residues. Germline V CDR1 and CDR2: DFQATT, SNEGSKA (reference sequence). CDR3 loop: CSATGKETQYF. The CDR3 DNA reads as TGCAGTGCTACTGGGAAAGAGACCCAGTACTTC.

The chain has TRBV30 and TRBJ2-3, with 9 bases that match TRBD2. The germline gives CDR1 GTSNPN, CDR2 SVGIG (reference sequence). The CDR3 spans 14 residues. The J segment lost 1 base and the V segment lost 3 bases, leaving 2 bases of the junction unmatched. The CDR3 loop is CAWRRTSGTDTQYF. Written as DNA, the CDR3 is TGTGCCTGGAGGAGGACTAGCGGCACAGATACGCAGTATTTT. The complete variable domain, with remaining parts taken from reference TRBV30 and TRBJ2-3, reads SQTIHQWPATLVQPVGSPLSLECTVEGTSNPNLYWYRQAAGRGLQLLFYSVGIGQISSEVPQNLSASRPQDRQFILSSKKLLLSDSGFYLCAWRRTSGTDTQYFGPGTRLTVL.

The V gene is TRBV6-5, the J gene TRBJ2-7; the match to TRBD1 covers 9 bases. Germline CDR1 and CDR2: MNHEY and SVGAGI. V dropped 5 bases and J dropped 4; count of bases not matched to a gene: 6. The CDR3 length is 14 residues. CDR3: CASSRGTGPYEQYF. In nucleotides, the CDR3 is TGTGCCAGCAGTCGCGGGACAGGGCCTTACGAGCAGTACTTC.

The chain joins TRBV5-4 to TRBJ2-7; 7 nucleotides agree with TRBD2. The trim removed 4 bases at V and 5 bases at J, leaving 6 bases unmatched. The CDR3 has 13 amino acids. Germline values: CDR1 SGHNT, CDR2 YYREEE (reference sequence). The CDR3 nucleotides are TGTGCCAGCAGCCGGGGACTAATGGACGAGCAGTACTTC. Translating gives CASSRGLMDEQYF.

As DNA, the CDR3 is TGTGCCAGTAGTTCCGGGGGATCTAACTATGGCTACACCTTC. Residues: CASSSGGSNYGYTF. J is TRBJ1-2 and V is TRBV19, with D possibly being TRBD1 (5 bases). CDR3 length equals 14 residues. The germline gives CDR1 LNHDA, CDR2 SQIVND (reference sequence). V shed 5 bases and J shed 0 bases, with 10 bases lying between them.

V usage is TRBV27 and J usage is TRBJ2-7; 14 nucleotides match TRBD2. V was clipped by 3 bases and J by 3 bases; unmatched bases: 10. The CDR3 is 18 residues long. CDR1 and CDR2 from the germline V gene are MNHEY and SMNVEV (reference sequence). CDR3 region: CASSFRGTSGGTLYEQYF. Written as DNA, the CDR3 is TGTGCCAGCAGTTTTAGAGGGACTAGCGGGGGCACTCTCTACGAGCAGTACTTC.

The chain combines TRBV30 with TRBJ1-5; TRBD1 agrees at 7 bases. Germline CDR1 reads GTSNPN; CDR2 reads SVGIG (reference sequence). After removal of 4 bases from V and 6 bases from J, the junction contained 6 bases not matched to a gene. The CDR3 loop spans 13 amino acids. The chain's CDR3 is CAWTPGGGQPQHF. The CDR3 DNA is TGTGCCTGGACACCAGGGGGGGGTCAGCCCCAGCATTTT.

The chain is built from TRBV7-6 and TRBJ2-5; TRBD2 matches at 7 bases. CDR3 length: 15 residues. With 0 bases clipped from V and 5 bases from J, the junction kept 6 bases outside the gene matches. Germline V gene lookup returns CDR1 SGHVS and CDR2 FNYEAQ. The CDR3 reads CASSLALGGGETQYF. CDR3 bases: TGTGCCAGCAGCTTAGCGCTGGGGGGAGGGGAGACCCAGTACTTC.

J is TRBJ1-3 and V is TRBV18, with a possible D match to TRBD1 (5 bases). The CDR3 sequence is 14 residues long. Trimming left V 2 bases short and J 4 bases short, with 9 bases between. CDR1 is KGHSH and CDR2 is LQKENI in the germline V gene. The CDR3 loop reads CASSPGATGNTIYF. The DNA for the CDR3 is TGTGCCAGCTCACCAGGGGCAACGGGAAACACCATATATTTT.

The chain carries TRBV11-2 and TRBJ2-5; D might be TRBD1 or TRBD2, each matching 5 bases. From germline, CDR1 is SGHAT and CDR2 FQNNGV. Trimming left V 6 bases short and J 3 bases short, with 11 bases between. The CDR3 consists of 13 residues. The CDR3 DNA reads TGTGCCAGCAGACCACGGGGCGAAGAGACCCAGTACTTC. Its protein product is CASRPRGEETQYF.

This chain links TRBV7-3 with TRBJ2-7, with 7 positions matching TRBD2. Germline lookup yields CDR1 SGHTA and CDR2 FQGTGA. The CDR3 spans 13 residues. The V gene end was trimmed by 4 bases and the J gene end by 5 bases; junction bases not matched to a gene: 5. CDR3: CASSSTSSHEQYF. The CDR3 coding sequence is TGTGCCAGCAGCTCGACTAGCAGCCACGAGCAGTACTTC.

The V call is TRBV6-1, the J call TRBJ2-6; D possibly corresponds to TRBD1 (6 bases). CDR1 and CDR2 (germline): MNHNS, SASEGT. V lost 2 bases and J lost 0, with 20 bases in between. CDR3 length equals 20 residues. CDR3 nucleotides: TGTGCCAGCAGTGAACGGAACTGGGACACCGGCTCCTCTGGGGCCAACGTCCTGACTTTC. It specifies CASSERNWDTGSSGANVLTF.

This rearrangement joins TRBV2 to TRBJ1-3, with a tentative D call TRBD1 (5 bases). Trimming removed 2 bases from V and 8 bases from J, with 7 bases in between. Germline V gives CDR1 SNHLY, CDR2 FYNNEI. The CDR3 is 12 amino acids. The chain's CDR3 is CASSERGDTIYF. The CDR3 nucleotides read TGTGCCAGCAGTGAACGGGGGGACACCATATATTTT.